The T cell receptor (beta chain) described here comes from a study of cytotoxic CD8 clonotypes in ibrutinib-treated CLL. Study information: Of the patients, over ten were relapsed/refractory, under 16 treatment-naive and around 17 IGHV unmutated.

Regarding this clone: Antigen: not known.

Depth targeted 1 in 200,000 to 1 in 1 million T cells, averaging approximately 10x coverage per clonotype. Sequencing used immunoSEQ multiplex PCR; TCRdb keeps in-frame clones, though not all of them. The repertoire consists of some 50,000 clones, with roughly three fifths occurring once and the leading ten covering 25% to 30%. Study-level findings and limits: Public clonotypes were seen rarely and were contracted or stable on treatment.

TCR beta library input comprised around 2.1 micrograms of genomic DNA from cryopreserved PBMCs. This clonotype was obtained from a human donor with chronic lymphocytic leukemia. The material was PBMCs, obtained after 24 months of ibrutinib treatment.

CDR3: CASAIQGPTGELFF. Here the CDR3 DNA reads TGTGCCAGCGCAATACAGGGACCCACCGGGGAGCTGTTTTTT. J is TRBJ2-2 and V is TRBV6-5, with D perhaps TRBD1 (6 bases). CDR1 is MNHEY and CDR2 is SVGAGI in the germline V gene. The V end lost 8 bases, the J end lost 4 bases, and 14 bases lay between the germline ends. The CDR3 extends over 14 amino acids.